A selection of T cell receptor beta chains follows, all from one sample in a study of T cell repertoires in cytomegalovirus infection. TCRdb used MiXCR to reprocess the reads, holding one entry per CDR3 protein. In the table there are about 200,000 distinct CDR3 sequences, nearly 9.5% of which are singletons. Sequenced input: PBMCs. All receptors derive from a human donor in good health (CMV status not recorded). Some clones in this sample may be carry-over from other donors' samples. The CDR3 runs from the conserved cysteine through the conserved F or W. A D gene is named only where the DNA matches it firmly.

cdr3_length j_call v_call d_call cdr3_aa
15 TRBJ2-6 TRBV28 . CASSLLGAGANVLTF
13 TRBJ2-7 TRBV7-2 . CASSLVTGYEQYF
16 TRBJ1-1 TRBV24-1 TRBD1 CATSDSPGTGGTEAFF
15 TRBJ1-1 TRBV28 TRBD1 CASSPTGGLNTEAFF
15 TRBJ1-1 TRBV12-3/TRBV12-4 . CASSLAQYMRTEAFF
19 TRBJ1-5 TRBV7-2 TRBD1 CASSLAQRQGERGNQPQHF
13 TRBJ1-5 TRBV20-1 . CSALRGTNQPQHF
15 TRBJ2-5 TRBV7-2 . CASSAYRVRGETQYF
13 TRBJ2-1 TRBV7-2 . CASSLDLLYEQFF
12 TRBJ2-2 TRBV30 . CAWSVPSGELFF
13 TRBJ1-2 TRBV28 . CASSPPTDYGYTF
15 TRBJ2-3 TRBV5-5 TRBD1 CASSSGQGVVDTQYF
16 TRBJ1-6 TRBV6-2/TRBV6-3 TRBD1 CASSYSSQGARSPLHF
15 TRBJ1-3 TRBV28 . CASSPGSRPGNTIYF
13 TRBJ1-1 TRBV2 . CASSDDRAFEAFF
13 TRBJ1-1 TRBV7-6 . CASRDSQNTEAFF
14 TRBJ2-2 TRBV7-9 . CASSIFPNTGELFF
15 TRBJ1-5 TRBV6-2/TRBV6-3 . CASSYGQNSNQPQHF
14 TRBJ1-5 TRBV7-9 TRBD1 CASSADRGGQPQHF
18 TRBJ2-1 TRBV7-8 . CASSFQYGGGATYNEQFF
15 TRBJ2-6 TRBV7-9 . CASSVDSSGANVLTF
13 TRBJ1-4 TRBV7-2 . CASSRKSGEKLFF
14 TRBJ1-2 TRBV14 . CASSQAPSSYGYTF
11 TRBJ2-2 TRBV7-6 . CASLFGGELFF
18 TRBJ1-5 TRBV4-1 TRBD1 CASSHPGQGYYSNQPQHF
12 TRBJ2-1 TRBV28 . CASSPQGDEQFF
16 TRBJ2-5 TRBV14 TRBD2 CASSQGLAGSVETQYF
19 TRBJ2-2 TRBV28 TRBD2 CASSNTPGTSGKNTGELFF
15 TRBJ2-1 TRBV12-3/TRBV12-4 TRBD2 CASSGEGLAGVEQFF
16 TRBJ2-2 TRBV7-2 . CASSLGPVTNTGELFF
15 TRBJ1-5 TRBV28 . CASSSTDFSNQPQHF
17 TRBJ1-1 TRBV11-2 TRBD1 CASSLDRGGLTYTEAFF
16 TRBJ1-1 TRBV7-9 TRBD1 CASSRDRGLREAEAFF
16 TRBJ2-1 TRBV7-6 TRBD2 CASSLGTSGGVNEQFF
14 TRBJ2-3 TRBV20-1 TRBD2 CSAPSAGYTDTQYF
15 TRBJ2-7 TRBV7-8 . CASSLVPSPRYEQYF
11 TRBJ1-2 TRBV12-3/TRBV12-4 TRBD1 CATRGNSGYTF
18 TRBJ1-5 TRBV7-6 TRBD1 CASSLGLYDREGNQPQHF
16 TRBJ1-3 TRBV29-1 TRBD1 CSVTGTGVGIGNTIYF
13 TRBJ1-5 TRBV12-3/TRBV12-4 TRBD1 CASSRGQEQPQHF
12 TRBJ1-4 TRBV15 . CATSRANEKLFF
13 TRBJ1-1 TRBV30 TRBD1 CAWSLDRRTEAFF
13 TRBJ1-1 TRBV20-1 . CSARRRQNTEAFF
17 TRBJ2-5 TRBV7-8 TRBD2 CASSPARSGRAEETQYF
13 TRBJ2-5 TRBV7-3 . CASSPDSPTTQYF
14 TRBJ2-5 TRBV5-5 . CASSLAHGGETQYF
13 TRBJ1-1 TRBV7-2 . CASSSYLNTEAFF
17 TRBJ1-1 TRBV15 . CATSARGQAISNTEAFF
17 TRBJ1-1 TRBV28 . CASSFDGTYSMNTEAFF
13 TRBJ2-5 TRBV12-3/TRBV12-4 . CASSPQGGETQYF
12 TRBJ2-5 TRBV29-1 TRBD1 CSVKGAGETQYF
15 TRBJ1-2 TRBV5-1 TRBD1 CASSEQGSDFYGYTF
16 TRBJ1-5 TRBV6-1 . CASSEATAGYFQPQHF
13 TRBJ2-2 TRBV6-8 . CASSFINTGELFF
14 TRBJ2-7 TRBV19 . CASSPSTGKGEQYF
16 TRBJ1-4 TRBV7-2 . CASSLSLGLTNEKLFF
16 TRBJ2-1 TRBV7-8 TRBD1 CASSLFGQGSYNEQFF
15 TRBJ2-1 TRBV6-2/TRBV6-3 . CASSYKLSSYNEQFF
14 TRBJ2-1 TRBV7-9 . CASSLGGPYNEQFF